This is a list of T cell receptor beta chains from one sample in a study of blood T cell repertoires in COVID-19. Profiled with immunoSEQ multiplex PCR; TCRdb holds only in-frame clones, not every one. The sample contains some 220,000 clones, 86% of which appear only once. Specimen: PBMCs or T cells enriched from blood (not recorded which). These receptor sequences come from a woman aged 40 to 55 with acute COVID-19. Each CDR3 is given with its conserved first and last residue. D genes are given only for firm matches. Only some rows state a clone size, as once, few, many or a class for expanded clones.

CDR3 DNA | CDR3 protein | D gene | J gene | clone size | V gene
TGCAGCGTTGATCGGGGTCACTATGGCTACACCTTC | CSVDRGHYGYTF | - | TRBJ1-2 | - | TRBV29-1
TGTGCCAGCAGTAAAGAGACAAACCCCGGGACTCTACGTGGCTATGGCTACACCTTC | CASSKETNPGTLRGYGYTF | - | TRBJ1-2 | - | TRBV2
TGTGCCAGCAGACAACCAGGGGGCGCTGGGGCCAACGTCCTGACTTTC | CASRQPGGAGANVLTF | TRBD1 | TRBJ2-6 | - | TRBV2
TGTGCCAGTAGATCCCCAGGGTCTGGGGCCAACGTCCTGACTTTC | CASRSPGSGANVLTF | - | TRBJ2-6 | once | TRBV19
TGTGCCAGCAGTGAGGGGACAGCAATTAACTATGGCTACACCTTC | CASSEGTAINYGYTF | TRBD1 | TRBJ1-2 | - | TRBV6-1
TGTGCCTGGAGTAGAGGCCAGCCCGGGGGTGAGCAGTTCTTC | CAWSRGQPGGEQFF | - | TRBJ2-1 | once | TRBV30
TGTGCCAGCAGCCTACGCTATGGCTACACCTTC | CASSLRYGYTF | - | TRBJ1-2 | once | TRBV5-6
TGTGCCAGCAGCGTAGCGAATAGATGGGAGCAGTTCTTC | CASSVANRWEQFF | - | TRBJ2-1 | - | TRBV9
TGTGCCAGTAGTATTACGGTGAATGAAAAACTGTTTTTT | CASSITVNEKLFF | - | TRBJ1-4 | few | TRBV19
TGTGCCAGCAGCTTGGACAGGGGAGCAGAGACCCAGTACTTC | CASSLDRGAETQYF | TRBD1 | TRBJ2-5 | - | TRBV5-4
TGTGCCAGCAGCGAACCGGGACAGGGCGATGAAGCTTTCTTT | CASSEPGQGDEAFF | - | TRBJ1-1 | few | TRBV21-1
TGTGCCAGCAGCCAAGTGGGGGGTCCCACTATTAGGACCTTC | CASSQVGGPTIRTF | - | TRBJ1-2 | - | TRBV3-1/TRBV3-2
TGTGCCAGCAGTTTTATCACAGGGTCCAACGAGCAGTACTTC | CASSFITGSNEQYF | - | TRBJ2-7 | once | TRBV2
TGTGCCAGCAGCTTAGATTTTTTGGGGAGCACTGAAGCTTTCTTT | CASSLDFLGSTEAFF | - | TRBJ1-1 | - | TRBV7-6
TGTGCCAGCAGAATTATAGCGGGGGGGGGCCACGAGCAGTACTTC | CASRIIAGGGHEQYF | TRBD2 | TRBJ2-7 | - | TRBV6-5
TGTGCCAGCAGCCAAATGTTTTTAGTGGATGTGGGGGGTGGAAACACCATATATTTT | CASSQMFLVDVGGGNTIYF | - | TRBJ1-3 | few | TRBV7-6
TGTGCCAGTAGTTGGCCGTACAATGAGCAGTTCTTC | CASSWPYNEQFF | - | TRBJ2-1 | - | TRBV19
TGTGCCAGTAGTATTCTAGCGGGCCTCTCCTACGAGCAGTACTTC | CASSILAGLSYEQYF | TRBD2 | TRBJ2-7 | - | TRBV19
TGTGCCAGTAACACAGGGGGAAACATTCAGTACTTC | CASNTGGNIQYF | TRBD1 | TRBJ2-4 | - | TRBV19
TGTGCCAGTAGTACCGGACTCCACCAAGAGACCCAGTACTTC | CASSTGLHQETQYF | - | TRBJ2-5 | once | TRBV19
TGTGCCAGCAGTTCGAAACGCCCCGGGACAGGCTCCTACAATGAGCAGTTCTTC | CASSSKRPGTGSYNEQFF | TRBD1 | TRBJ2-1 | - | TRBV27
TGTGCCAGCAGCTCGTTAGGCGGGGGGCTGAACACCGGGGAGCTGTTTTTT | CASSSLGGGLNTGELFF | TRBD2 | TRBJ2-2 | - | TRBV7-8
TGTGCCAGTAGTATAGAGGGACAGAAGCAGTACTTC | CASSIEGQKQYF | TRBD1 | TRBJ2-7 | few | TRBV19
TGCGCCAGCAGCACCCAGACAGGGTTTGGTACCGGGGAGCTGTTTTTT | CASSTQTGFGTGELFF | TRBD1 | TRBJ2-2 | - | TRBV5-1
TGTGCCAGCAGTTCGGGAACAGGGTCGAGCACTGAAGCTTTCTTT | CASSSGTGSSTEAFF | - | TRBJ1-1 | once | TRBV6-5
TGCGCCAGCAGCTGGGGGACTAGCGGGGATACGCAGTATTTT | CASSWGTSGDTQYF | TRBD2 | TRBJ2-3 | once | TRBV5-1
TGTGCCAGCAGGGGGACAGGAGGGAACACTGAAGCTTTCTTT | CASRGTGGNTEAFF | TRBD1 | TRBJ1-1 | - | TRBV2
TGTGCCAGCAGTTACGAGGGTGCGGACTATGGCTACACCTTC | CASSYEGADYGYTF | - | TRBJ1-2 | few | TRBV6-6
TGCAGCGTTGAAGAGTCACAGGGGATGGAGCAGTACTTC | CSVEESQGMEQYF | TRBD1 | TRBJ2-7 | - | TRBV29-1
TGTGCCAGCAGCGTGGCAACTAGCGGGGGGGCCTTTCGAGAGACCCAGTACTTC | CASSVATSGGAFRETQYF | TRBD2 | TRBJ2-5 | - | TRBV9
TGTGCCAGCTGGAGGTTGGGGACAGGGAATGAAAAACTGTTTTTT | CASWRLGTGNEKLFF | TRBD1 | TRBJ1-4 | - | TRBV2
TGTGCCAGCAGCGAGGCGACCTTAGACTCCTCAGATACGCAGTATTTT | CASSEATLDSSDTQYF | - | TRBJ2-3 | - | TRBV9
TGCGCCAGCAGTCGGACAGGGCAGACGGGCACCTTC | CASSRTGQTGTF | TRBD1 | TRBJ1-2 | - | TRBV5-1
TGTGCCAGCACCACAGCGGGGTACAATGAGCAGTTCTTC | CASTTAGYNEQFF | TRBD2 | TRBJ2-1 | - | TRBV27
TGTGCCAGCAGTCTTCAGGGGGCCGGCACTGAAGCTTTCTTT | CASSLQGAGTEAFF | TRBD1 | TRBJ1-1 | - | TRBV2
TGTGCCAGCAGCTTAGGGAACAGGGAACTAGCTTTCTTT | CASSLGNRELAFF | - | TRBJ1-1 | - | TRBV7-9
TGTGCCAGCAGCGGAGACAGGGGGCTGTACTATGGCTACACCTTC | CASSGDRGLYYGYTF | TRBD1 | TRBJ1-2 | - | TRBV9
TGTGCCAGTAGTATAGATTTGGGGAGTGAGACCCAGTACTTC | CASSIDLGSETQYF | - | TRBJ2-5 | - | TRBV19
TGTGCCAGCAGCTTGGAGGGACAAGCTAACTATGGCTACACCTTC | CASSLEGQANYGYTF | - | TRBJ1-2 | - | TRBV5-4
TGTGCCAGCAGCACATCGACAGGGCGGTATAATTCACCCCTCCACTTT | CASSTSTGRYNSPLHF | TRBD1 | TRBJ1-6 | - | TRBV11-2
TGTGCCAGCACTGGACAGCCGAACACTGAAGCTTTCTTT | CASTGQPNTEAFF | - | TRBJ1-1 | - | TRBV2
TGTGCCAGCTCCCCCGGCAGGGCCTCTTCCTACGAGCAGTACTTC | CASSPGRASSYEQYF | - | TRBJ2-7 | - | TRBV18
TGTGCCAGCAGTTACGGGACAGTAAATTCACCCCTCCACTTT | CASSYGTVNSPLHF | TRBD1 | TRBJ1-6 | - | TRBV27
TGTGCCAGTAGGAGACAGGGGGTACCTCAGGATACGCAGTATTTT | CASRRQGVPQDTQYF | TRBD1 | TRBJ2-3 | - | TRBV19
TGTGCCAGCAGCTTGGCCGGCAGGGCCACTGAAGCTTTCTTT | CASSLAGRATEAFF | - | TRBJ1-1 | - | TRBV5-4
TGTGCCAGCAGTTCTCACCTCACGGACTATGGCTACACCTTC | CASSSHLTDYGYTF | - | TRBJ1-2 | - | TRBV14
TGTGCCAGCAGTAGGAGGGGCACAGATACGCAGTATTTT | CASSRRGTDTQYF | - | TRBJ2-3 | - | TRBV14
TGCGCCAGCAGCCAAGATCGGAGCCTTGAAGCTTTCTTT | CASSQDRSLEAFF | - | TRBJ1-1 | - | TRBV4-3
TGTGCCAGTAGTATAGACCACGATTCAAGCCAGCCCCAGCATTTT | CASSIDHDSSQPQHF | - | TRBJ1-5 | - | TRBV19
TGCGCCAGCAGCCCTGGGACAGGAGCTAGCACAGATACGCAGTATTTT | CASSPGTGASTDTQYF | TRBD1 | TRBJ2-3 | - | TRBV5-1
TGTGCCAGCAGTAAACCGGGACTAGCGGGGGGGGATACGCAGTATTTT | CASSKPGLAGGDTQYF | TRBD2 | TRBJ2-3 | - | TRBV27
TGTGCCAGCAGTCGGGGGGGCCCAAATACGCAGTATTTT | CASSRGGPNTQYF | TRBD2 | TRBJ2-3 | - | TRBV12-3/TRBV12-4
TGTGCCAGTAGTATAGCGGACAGCAGGTCACCCCTCCACTTT | CASSIADSRSPLHF | - | TRBJ1-6 | - | TRBV19